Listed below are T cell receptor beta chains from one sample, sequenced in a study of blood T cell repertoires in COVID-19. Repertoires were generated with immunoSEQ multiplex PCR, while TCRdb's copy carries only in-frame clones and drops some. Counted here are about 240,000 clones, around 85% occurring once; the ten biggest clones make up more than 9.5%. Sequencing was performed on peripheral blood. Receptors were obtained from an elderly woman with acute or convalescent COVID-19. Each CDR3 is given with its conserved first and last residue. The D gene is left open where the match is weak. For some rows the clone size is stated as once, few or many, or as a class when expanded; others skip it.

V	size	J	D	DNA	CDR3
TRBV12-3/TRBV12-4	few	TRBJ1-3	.	TGTGCCAGCAGTGGCATCTCTGGAAACACCATATATTTT	CASSGISGNTIYF
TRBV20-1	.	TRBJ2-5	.	TGCAGTGCTAGGAGAGAAGAGACCCAGTACTTC	CSARREETQYF
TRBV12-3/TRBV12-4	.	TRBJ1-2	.	TGTGCCAGCAGTTTAATAAACTATGGCTACACCTTC	CASSLINYGYTF
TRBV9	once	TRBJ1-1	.	TGTGCCAGCAGCGTAGGTGAAGGGGCGAACACTGAAGCTTTCTTT	CASSVGEGANTEAFF
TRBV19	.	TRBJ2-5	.	TGTGCCAGTAGTATAGGGCAGGGGTTGTGGGAGACCCAGTACTTC	CASSIGQGLWETQYF
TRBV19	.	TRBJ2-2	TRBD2	TGTGCCAGTAGTCCTAGCGGGGCCCACACCGGGGAGCTGTTTTTT	CASSPSGAHTGELFF
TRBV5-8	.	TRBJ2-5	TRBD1	TGTGCCAGCAGCCTGTGGACAGGGGCCACTCAAGAGACCCAGTACTTC	CASSLWTGATQETQYF
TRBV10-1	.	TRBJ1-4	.	TGCGCCAGCAGTGACCATGGACAAACCCACTTTAGAAAACTGTTTTTT	CASSDHGQTHFRKLFF
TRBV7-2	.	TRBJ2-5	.	TGTGCCAGCAACAGGCCGGGTCCGGAGACCCAGTACTTC	CASNRPGPETQYF
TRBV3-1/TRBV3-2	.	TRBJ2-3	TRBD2	TGTGCCAGCAGCCCGGGACTAGCGGGGTCAGATACGCAGTATTTT	CASSPGLAGSDTQYF
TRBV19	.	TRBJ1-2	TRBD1	TGTGCCAGTAGTCCCGGACAGGCCCAAATCTATGGCTACACCTTC	CASSPGQAQIYGYTF
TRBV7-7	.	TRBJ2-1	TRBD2	TGTGCTAGCAGCTTGGGGGACTACCCCAATGAGCAGTTCTTC	CASSLGDYPNEQFF
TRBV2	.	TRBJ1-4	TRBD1	TGTGCCAGCCTAGACAGGGGGGCGCAGCTCGGACTGTTTTTT	CASLDRGAQLGLFF
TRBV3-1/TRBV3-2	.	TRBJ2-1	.	TGTGCCAGCAGCCGTAAAGGGGGTGGGGCTCGGGATGAGCAGTTCTTC	CASSRKGGGARDEQFF
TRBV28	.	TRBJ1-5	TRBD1	TGTGCCTCCCAGGGGGGGACAGGGCTCTATAGCAATCAGCCCCAGCATTTT	CASQGGTGLYSNQPQHF
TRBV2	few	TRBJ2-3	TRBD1	TGTGCCAGCAGTGAACGACAGGGGGCGCGTATCACAGATACGCAGTATTTT	CASSERQGARITDTQYF
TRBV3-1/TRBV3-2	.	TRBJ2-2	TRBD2	TGTGCCAGCAGCCAAGGACCCCTAGGCGGGGGGGCCGGGAACACCGGGGAGCTGTTTTTT	CASSQGPLGGGAGNTGELFF
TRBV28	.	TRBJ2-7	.	TGTGCCAGCAGTTTTAGACTGCCGGTCGAGCAGTACTTC	CASSFRLPVEQYF
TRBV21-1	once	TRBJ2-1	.	TGTGCCAGCAGCAAACCTCGGGTAACGTCCTACAATGAGCAGTTCTTC	CASSKPRVTSYNEQFF
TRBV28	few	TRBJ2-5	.	TGTGCCAGCAGTTTAAGAGGGATCCAAGAGACCCAGTACTTC	CASSLRGIQETQYF
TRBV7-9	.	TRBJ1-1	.	TGTGCCAGCAGCTTAGTGGTGGGGACAACATTCTTCCCTTACACTGAAGCTTTCTTT	CASSLVVGTTFFPYTEAFF
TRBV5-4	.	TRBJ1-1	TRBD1	TGTGCCAGCAGCTTGGGAGGACAGGGGGCCGGTGAAGCTTTCTTT	CASSLGGQGAGEAFF
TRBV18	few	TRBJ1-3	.	TGTGCCAGCTCCACCCGGCTCAGGGACTACTCTGGAAACACCATATATTTT	CASSTRLRDYSGNTIYF
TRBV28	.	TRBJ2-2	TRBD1	TGTGCCAGCAGCGACAGGGGCGAAACCGGGGAGCTGTTTTTT	CASSDRGETGELFF
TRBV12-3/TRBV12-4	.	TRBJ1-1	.	TGTGCCAGCAGTTTAAGGGGGGAAGCTTTCTTT	CASSLRGEAFF
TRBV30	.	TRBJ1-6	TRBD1	TGTGCCTTCATAGGACAGGGGGTCTATAATTCACCCCTCCACTTT	CAFIGQGVYNSPLHF
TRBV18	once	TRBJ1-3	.	TGTGCCAGCTCACAGACAGAAACGAGAAACACCATATATTTT	CASSQTETRNTIYF
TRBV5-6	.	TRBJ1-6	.	TGTGCCAGCAGCCAATCACAGCCGTATTATAATTCACCCCTCCACTTT	CASSQSQPYYNSPLHF
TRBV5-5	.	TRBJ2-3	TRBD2	TGTGCCAGCAGCAAGGGACTAGCGGGGGCCTCAGATACGCAGTATTTT	CASSKGLAGASDTQYF
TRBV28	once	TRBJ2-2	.	TGTGCCAGCAGTACAGCACCTTCGGACACCGGGGAGCTGTTTTTT	CASSTAPSDTGELFF
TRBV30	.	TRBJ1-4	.	TGTGCCTGGAGGTCGGGGCAGGGGACCGCCACTAATGAAAAACTGTTTTTT	CAWRSGQGTATNEKLFF
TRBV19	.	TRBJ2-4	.	TGTGCCAGTAGTATGAAGGACAGCGCAAAAAACATTCAGTACTTC	CASSMKDSAKNIQYF
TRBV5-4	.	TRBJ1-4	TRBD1	TGTGCCAGCAGCCCCGGGACAGGGTTAAATGAAAAACTGTTTTTT	CASSPGTGLNEKLFF